The source of this TCR beta chain is a study of blood T cell repertoires in COVID-19. The overall study: Italy, Spain and the United States were the sources of the convalescent and acute COVID-19 samples. Nucleic acid was either cDNA or gDNA, and it came from T cells, B-cell-depleted T cells, or PBMCs.

Trimming pared 2 bases from V and 2 bases from J, leaving 4 bases between. The CDR3 length is 12 residues. Per the germline V gene, CDR1 is MNHNS and CDR2 is SASEGT. In the original processing: For nucleated cells, counts were estimated from reference gene primer amplification. The assay was immunoSEQ multiplex PCR, and TCRdb's table has in-frame clones only and misses some. That table supplies the V and J calls and clone size; D and trimming were determined from the DNA. The data contain some 120,000 clones, around 85% of them seen just once; the ten biggest clones take up about 16%. The sample was peripheral blood. The TCR was taken from a woman aged 50 to 60 with acute or convalescent COVID-19. J is TRBJ2-7 and V is TRBV6-1; unclear D gene. As DNA, the CDR3 is TGTGCCAGCAGTGAAACGGCCTACGAGCAGTACTTC. Translation: CASSETAYEQYF.